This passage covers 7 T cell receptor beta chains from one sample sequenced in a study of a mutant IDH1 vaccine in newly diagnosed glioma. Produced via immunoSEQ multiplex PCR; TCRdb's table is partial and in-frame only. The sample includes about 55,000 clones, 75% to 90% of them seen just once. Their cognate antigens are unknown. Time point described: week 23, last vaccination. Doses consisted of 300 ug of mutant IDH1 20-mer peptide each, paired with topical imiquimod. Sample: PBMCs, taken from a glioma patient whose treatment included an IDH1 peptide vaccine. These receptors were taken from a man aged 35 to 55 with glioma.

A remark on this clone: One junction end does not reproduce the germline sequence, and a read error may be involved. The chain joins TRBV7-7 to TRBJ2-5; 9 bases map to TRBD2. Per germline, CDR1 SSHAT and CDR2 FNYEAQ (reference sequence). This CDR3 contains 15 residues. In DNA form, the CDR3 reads TGTGCTAGCAGCTTAGATGCGGGGGGGCAAGAGACCCAGTACTTC. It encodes CASSLDAGGQETQYF.

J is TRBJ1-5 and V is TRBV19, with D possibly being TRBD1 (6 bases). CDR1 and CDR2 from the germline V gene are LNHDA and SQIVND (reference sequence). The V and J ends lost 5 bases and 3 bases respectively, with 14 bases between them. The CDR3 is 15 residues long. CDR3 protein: CASSPTGYSNQPQHF. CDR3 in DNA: TGTGCCAGTAGTCCCACAGGGTACTCCAATCAGCCCCAGCATTTT.

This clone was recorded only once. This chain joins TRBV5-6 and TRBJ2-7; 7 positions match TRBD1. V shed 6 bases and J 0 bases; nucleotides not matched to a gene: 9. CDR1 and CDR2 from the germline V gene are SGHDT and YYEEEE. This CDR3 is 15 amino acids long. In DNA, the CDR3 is TGTGCCAGCACCATGACAGGGAAGAGCTCCTACGAGCAGTACTTC. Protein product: CASTMTGKSSYEQYF.

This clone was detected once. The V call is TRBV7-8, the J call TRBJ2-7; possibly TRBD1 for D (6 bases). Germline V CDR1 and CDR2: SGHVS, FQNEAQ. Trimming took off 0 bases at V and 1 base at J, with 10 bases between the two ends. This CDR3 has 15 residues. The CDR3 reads CASSLAGTLSYEQYF. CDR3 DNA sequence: TGTGCCAGCAGCTTAGCCGGGACACTTTCCTACGAGCAGTACTTC.

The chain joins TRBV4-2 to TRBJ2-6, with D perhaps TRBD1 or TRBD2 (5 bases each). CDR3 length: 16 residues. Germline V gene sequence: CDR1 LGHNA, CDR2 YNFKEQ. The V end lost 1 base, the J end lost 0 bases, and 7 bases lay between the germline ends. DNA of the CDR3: TGTGCCAGCAGCCAAGGGGACGGCTCTGGGGCCAACGTCCTGACTTTC. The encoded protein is CASSQGDGSGANVLTF.

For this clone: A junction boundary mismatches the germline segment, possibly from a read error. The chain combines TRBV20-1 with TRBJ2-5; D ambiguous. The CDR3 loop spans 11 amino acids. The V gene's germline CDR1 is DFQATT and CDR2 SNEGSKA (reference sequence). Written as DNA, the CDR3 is TGCAGTGCTAGAGAGTACACATTCGGAGACTTC. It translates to CSAREYTFGDF.

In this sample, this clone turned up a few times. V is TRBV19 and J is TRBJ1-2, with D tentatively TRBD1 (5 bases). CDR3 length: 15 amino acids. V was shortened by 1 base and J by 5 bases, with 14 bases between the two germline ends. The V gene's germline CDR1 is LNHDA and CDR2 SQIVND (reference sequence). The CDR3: CASSIGGTGVYGYTF. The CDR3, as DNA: TGTGCCAGTAGTATAGGGGGAACAGGAGTTTATGGCTACACCTTC.